These 18 T cell receptor beta chains originate from one sample sequenced in a study of CXCR3-negative and CXCR3-positive naive CD8 T cells. All TRB cDNA libraries came from 5' RACE performed with UMI labels. TCRdb derives one entry per CDR3 protein from the 5' RACE reads, leaving out DNA. The data show 85,000 to 130,000 distinct CDR3 sequences, and the top ten clones hold 0.3% to 0.45%. Study-level findings and limits: CXCR3-positive naive cells carried more hydrophobic TRB CDR3s than CXCR3-negative ones.

Their specific antigens are unknown. Input material: naive CXCR3+ CD8+ T cells from blood. Subset defined: CD45RO-CCR7+CD27+CD95- naive CD8+ T cells expressing CXCR3 (TNR3+). These receptors all come from a human donor in good health. Some clones in this sample may be carry-over from other donors' samples.

The gene calls are TRBV7-2 and TRBJ2-3; TCRdb's D call of TRBD1 is untestable without DNA. The germline V gene encodes CDR1 SGHTA and CDR2 FQGNSA. The CDR3 length is 16 residues. CDR3 residues: CASSLGGTGYTDTQYF.

This chain connects TRBV7-2 to TRBJ2-5; the D call of TRBD2 rests on TCRdb alone, since no DNA is present to check it. Germline lookup yields CDR1 SGHTA and CDR2 FQGNSA. This CDR3 comprises 16 residues. The CDR3: CASSPRIAGAQETQYF.

The chain employs TRBV6-4 and TRBJ2-1; the TCRdb D gene call, TRBD2, has no DNA to confirm it. Germline values: CDR1 MRHNA, CDR2 SNTAGT. This CDR3 has 15 amino acids. The CDR3 region is CASKASGASYNEQFF.

The V and J genes are TRBV9 and TRBJ1-6; TCRdb's D call of TRBD1 is untestable without DNA. Germline V gene sequence: CDR1 SGDLS, CDR2 YYNGEE. The CDR3 extends over 15 amino acids. The CDR3 loop is CASSDSGTGQFPLHF.

The rearrangement joins TRBV6-2 or TRBV6-3 to TRBJ1-5. The V gene's germline CDR1 is MNHEY and CDR2 SVGEGT. This CDR3 has 14 amino acids. The CDR3 protein is CASSPGGYGDSQHF.

The gene calls are TRBV30 and TRBJ2-7; the TCRdb call, TRBD1, lacks DNA for checking. Per germline, CDR1 GTSNPN and CDR2 SVGIG (reference sequence). The CDR3 has 14 amino acids. CDR3 protein: CAWRGRPSSYEQYF.

The V call is TRBV7-3, the J call TRBJ1-6; the D call from TCRdb, TRBD1, cannot be confirmed without DNA. The CDR3 is made up of 15 amino acids. CDR1 is SGHTA and CDR2 is FQGTGA in the germline V gene. The CDR3 region is CASSLDGRGRSPLHF.

V usage is TRBV6-4 and J usage is TRBJ2-1; TCRdb's D call, TRBD1, is unchecked because there is no DNA. Germline V gene data show CDR1 as MRHNA and CDR2 as SNTAGT. CDR3 length: 15 amino acids. The CDR3 spells CASSDSWGGYNEQFF.

The rearrangement links TRBV2 to TRBJ2-5; the D call of TRBD2 rests on TCRdb alone, since no DNA is present to check it. CDR3 length equals 14 residues. The V gene's germline CDR1 is SNHLY and CDR2 FYNNEI. The chain's CDR3 is CASSDREGPETQYF.

The chain employs TRBV7-3 and TRBJ1-1; the D call of TRBD1 rests on TCRdb alone, since no DNA is present to check it. The CDR3 consists of 16 residues. Germline assignment: CDR1 SGHTA and CDR2 FQGTGA. CDR3 sequence: CASSFLPGNLNTEAFF. The full variable domain, its missing parts supplied by reference TRBV7-3 and TRBJ1-1, is GAGVSQTPSNKVTEKGKYVELRCDPISGHTALYWYRQSLGQGPEFLIYFQGTGAADDSGLPNDRFFAVRPEGSVSTLKIQRTERGDSAVYLCASSFLPGNLNTEAFFGQGTRLTVV.

This CDR3 is CASSPAGAGGEQYF. V usage is TRBV4-3 and J usage is TRBJ2-7; the TCRdb D gene call, TRBD1, has no DNA to confirm it. This CDR3 is 14 amino acids long. CDR1 is LGHNA and CDR2 is YSLEER in the germline V gene.

The chain links TRBV9 to TRBJ2-7. Germline loops: CDR1 SGDLS, CDR2 YYNGEE. There are 14 residues in the CDR3. This CDR3 reads CASSEERQPREQYF.

The J gene is TRBJ1-1, the V gene TRBV11-2. CDR3 length: 13 amino acids. Germline V gene lookup returns CDR1 SGHAT and CDR2 FQNNGV. The CDR3 is CASKTDLNTEAFF. The variable domain in full, completed from reference TRBV11-2 and TRBJ1-1, reads EAGVAQSPRYKIIEKRQSVAFWCNPISGHATLYWYQQILGQGPKLLIQFQNNGVVDDSQLPKDRFSAERLKGVDSTLKIQPAKLEDSAVYLCASKTDLNTEAFFGQGTRLTVV.

The rearrangement links TRBV9 to TRBJ2-2; without DNA, the TCRdb call of TRBD1 cannot be checked. This CDR3 has 17 residues. The germline V gene has CDR1 SGDLS and CDR2 YYNGEE. This CDR3 is CASSGTELAPNTGELFF.

The chain recombines TRBV7-2 with TRBJ2-2; checking the TCRdb D call of TRBD2 is not possible without DNA. CDR1 and CDR2 from the germline V gene are SGHTA and FQGNSA. The length of the CDR3 is 16 residues. The CDR3 loop is CASSPNGGLNTGELFF.

The rearrangement uses TRBV19 and TRBJ2-7; there is no DNA to check the TCRdb D call of TRBD1. The V gene's germline CDR1 is LNHDA and CDR2 SQIVND (reference sequence). The CDR3 has 12 amino acids. CDR3 sequence reads: CASRAPSYEQYF.

The chain recombines TRBV21-1 with TRBJ2-5; the D gene TCRdb calls, TRBD1, cannot be checked with no DNA. TRBV21-1 is a documented pseudogene. The CDR3 loop spans 16 amino acids. CDR3 residues: CASKGVPPVYQETQYF.

The rearrangement joins TRBV4-1 to TRBJ1-5; TCRdb's D call, TRBD1, is unchecked because there is no DNA. Germline V gene data show CDR1 as MGHRA and CDR2 as YSYEKL. CDR3 length: 15 residues. CDR3 residues: CASSQGPGWNQPQHF.